A single sample is the source of the 18 T cell receptor beta chains below, sequenced in a study of shared clonotypes between healthy human individuals. Assay used: immunoSEQ multiplex PCR; TCRdb lists only in-frame clones, some missing. Here the sample spans around 600,000 clones, roughly 95% being singletons. Naive CD8 cells, CD45RO-negative and positively selected for CCR7, excluded terminally differentiated effector memory CD45RA+ cells. The sequenced material came from naive CD8+ T cells sorted from blood. The source of these receptors is a woman aged 30 to 39 in good health.

The chain recombines TRBV28 with TRBJ1-1, with D possibly TRBD1 on 5 matching bases. V dropped 1 base and J dropped 3 bases, with 9 bases sitting between them. The CDR3 consists of 14 residues. CDR1 and CDR2 from the germline V gene are MDHEN and SYDVKM. The CDR3 sequence is CASSLLGQDTEAFF. The CDR3 DNA reads TGTGCCAGCAGTTTATTGGGGCAAGACACTGAAGCTTTCTTT. The whole variable domain, filled in from reference TRBV28 and TRBJ1-1, reads DVKVTQSSRYLVKRTGEKVFLECVQDMDHENMFWYRQDPGLGLRLIYFSYDVKMKEKGDIPEGYSVSREKKERFSLILESASTNQTSMYLCASSLLGQDTEAFFGQGTRLTVV.

The chain carries TRBV6-6 and TRBJ1-5; possibly TRBD1 for D (6 bases). Trimming removed 2 bases from V and 7 bases from J, with 15 bases in between. Germline-derived CDR1 and CDR2 are MNHNY and SVGAGI (reference sequence). The CDR3 sequence is 15 residues long. For the CDR3, the DNA is TGTGCCAGCAGTTACGTCGTCAGGGGAAACCAGCCCCAGCATTTT. Translated, it gives CASSYVVRGNQPQHF.

In its sample, this clone was seen once. The V call is TRBV15, the J call TRBJ2-5, with D perhaps TRBD2 (5 bases). V was shortened by 5 bases and J by 2 bases, with 6 bases between the two germline ends. The CDR3 runs 12 residues. Germline V gene lookup returns CDR1 LNHNV and CDR2 YYDKDF (reference sequence). The CDR3 DNA is TGTGCCACCAGCGGACTGCAAGAGACCCAGTACTTC. It translates to CATSGLQETQYF.

This sequence joins TRBV29-1 and TRBJ1-1, with TRBD1 matching 9 bases. Germline V gene data show CDR1 as SQVTM and CDR2 as ANQGSEA. The CDR3 loop spans 14 amino acids. J was trimmed by 1 base and V by 7 bases; bases with no gene match: 7. DNA for the CDR3: TGCAGCGCTAGGACAGGGGTGACGAACACTGAAGCTTTCTTT. Amino acid sequence: CSARTGVTNTEAFF.

The chain combines TRBV2 with TRBJ1-1; D is unclear. V lost 6 bases and J lost 1, with 9 bases in between. The CDR3 is 13 residues long. Germline CDR1 and CDR2: SNHLY and FYNNEI. CDR3 region: CASRDGTNTEAFF. The CDR3 coding sequence is TGTGCCAGCAGAGACGGCACGAACACTGAAGCTTTCTTT.

CDR3 DNA sequence: TGCGCCAGCTCAACGACAGAGAACACTGAAGCTTTCTTT. Protein sequence: CASSTTENTEAFF. This chain links TRBV10-2 with TRBJ1-1; weak D call: TRBD1 (5 bases). The germline CDR1 and CDR2 sequences are WSHSY and SAAADI. The V and J ends lost 8 bases and 1 base respectively, with 11 bases between them. The CDR3 consists of 13 residues.

The genes are TRBV5-6 and TRBJ1-2; TRBD1 matches 10 bases. Per the germline V gene, CDR1 is SGHDT and CDR2 is YYEEEE. Losses at the gene ends were 4 bases for V and 7 bases for J; bases not matched to a gene: 7. CDR3 size: 14 residues. CDR3 in amino acids: CASSIGQGGTGYTF. DNA for the CDR3: TGTGCCAGCAGCATAGGACAGGGGGGGACTGGCTACACCTTC.

The V call is TRBV27, the J call TRBJ2-7; no clear D. The germline gives CDR1 MNHEY, CDR2 SMNVEV (reference sequence). The CDR3 has 13 amino acids. Deletions cut 3 bases from V and 3 bases from J, with 9 bases between. In DNA, the CDR3 is TGTGCCAGCAGTTTCGAAGAGCTCTACGAGCAGTACTTC. Amino acid sequence: CASSFEELYEQYF.

The rearrangement uses TRBV5-6 and TRBJ2-2; a weak D match, TRBD1 (5 bases). Germline V gene data show CDR1 as SGHDT and CDR2 as YYEEEE. V was trimmed by 0 bases and J by 4 bases, leaving 13 bases between them. This CDR3 region has 16 residues. The DNA for the CDR3 is TGTGCCAGCAGCTTGGGCCAGGGAAGAGGCACCGGGGAGCTGTTTTTT. This encodes CASSLGQGRGTGELFF.

V gene TRBV2 combines with J gene TRBJ1-5, with a possible D match to TRBD1 (6 bases). Germline lookup yields CDR1 SNHLY and CDR2 FYNNEI. This CDR3 has 15 amino acids. Between the trimmed V and J ends, which lost 6 bases and 0 bases, there was a span of 12 bases. The CDR3 bases are TGTGCCAGCAGAGCGGACAGATCTAGCAATCAGCCCCAGCATTTT. This translates into CASRADRSSNQPQHF. Variable domain in full (rest from reference TRBV2 and TRBJ1-5): EPEVTQTPSHQVTQMGQEVILRCVPISNHLYFYWYRQILGQKVEFLVSFYNNEISEKSEIFDDQFSVERPDGSNFTLKIRSTKLEDSAMYFCASRADRSSNQPQHFGDGTRLSIL.

The rearrangement links TRBV4-2 to TRBJ2-7, with a possible D match to TRBD1 (5 bases). Germline CDR1 LGHNA, CDR2 YNFKEQ. CDR3 length: 14 residues. V was cut by 0 bases and J by 4 bases, with 10 bases left in between. CDR3 in DNA: TGTGCCAGCAGCCAAGAAGGGGAAGGGTACGAGCAGTACTTC. This codes for CASSQEGEGYEQYF.

This chain links TRBV10-3 with TRBJ2-1; no clear D gene. Trimming pared 7 bases from V and 6 bases from J, leaving 7 bases between. Per germline, CDR1 ENHRY and CDR2 SYGVKD. This CDR3 spans 11 amino acids. CDR3 region: CAITDTNEQFF. The CDR3 region has the DNA TGTGCCATCACTGATACCAATGAGCAGTTCTTC.

V and J are TRBV2 and TRBJ2-7; TRBD1 might be the D (6 bases). This CDR3 is 14 amino acids long. The V and J ends lost 0 bases and 6 bases respectively, with 12 bases between them. CDR1 and CDR2 (germline): SNHLY, FYNNEI. CDR3 amino acids: CASSEALRRGEQYF. DNA for the CDR3: TGTGCCAGCAGTGAAGCGCTTCGCAGGGGCGAGCAGTACTTC. Looking up the rest from reference TRBV2 and TRBJ2-7 gives the full variable domain: EPEVTQTPSHQVTQMGQEVILRCVPISNHLYFYWYRQILGQKVEFLVSFYNNEISEKSEIFDDQFSVERPDGSNFTLKIRSTKLEDSAMYFCASSEALRRGEQYFGPGTRLTVT.

This clone was recorded only once. This chain connects TRBV5-6 to TRBJ2-7, with a tentative D call TRBD2 (6 bases). The germline V and J ends were trimmed by 0 bases and 1 base, with 8 bases remaining between them. Germline lookup yields CDR1 SGHDT and CDR2 YYEEEE. The CDR3 sequence is 14 residues long. For the CDR3, the DNA is TGTGCCAGCAGCTTGGTAGCGGTTTCCTACGAGCAGTACTTC. Protein: CASSLVAVSYEQYF.

The count of this clone is one. The rearrangement links TRBV13 to TRBJ2-1; 8 bases align to TRBD1. There are 16 residues in the CDR3. The V and J ends lost 4 bases and 5 bases, in that order; junction bases with no gene match: 10. Germline V gives CDR1 PRHDT, CDR2 FYEKMQ (reference sequence). This chain's CDR3 is CASSSSDRGGNNEQFF. In nucleotides, the CDR3 is TGTGCCAGCAGCTCTTCCGACAGGGGAGGAAACAATGAGCAGTTCTTC.

The chain recombines TRBV6-6 with TRBJ2-7; TRBD2 matches 7 bases. The germline CDR1 and CDR2 sequences are MNHNY and SVGAGI (reference sequence). V dropped 5 bases and J dropped 0; count of bases not matched to a gene: 4. The CDR3 has 14 residues. The CDR3, as DNA: TGTGCCAGCAGTCCTAGCGGAAGCTCCTACGAGCAGTACTTC. Its translation: CASSPSGSSYEQYF.

This chain joins TRBV5-8 and TRBJ1-1; no firm D call. The CDR3 runs 13 residues. Trimming left V 4 bases short and J 6 bases short, with 13 bases between. Germline V CDR1 and CDR2: SGHTS, YDEGEE. The CDR3 protein is CASSHEGRAEAFF. In DNA, the CDR3 is TGTGCCAGCAGCCACGAAGGTAGGGCTGAAGCTTTCTTT.

CDR3 DNA sequence: TGTGCCAGTAGTATAGGGATGGTCAGTACTAGCAATCAGCCCCAGCATTTT. Amino acids: CASSIGMVSTSNQPQHF. The chain employs TRBV19 and TRBJ1-5, with D uncertain. V lost 1 base and J 0 bases, leaving 13 bases between the germline ends. CDR3 size: 17 residues. Germline CDR1 reads LNHDA; CDR2 reads SQIVND (reference sequence). Drawing the rest from reference TRBV19 and TRBJ1-5, the complete variable domain is DGGITQSPKYLFRKEGQNVTLSCEQNLNHDAMYWYRQDPGQGLRLIYYSQIVNDFQKGDIAEGYSVSREKKESFPLTVTSAQKNPTAFYLCASSIGMVSTSNQPQHFGDGTRLSIL.